Listed here are 6 T cell receptor beta chains from one sample, sequenced in a study of cytomegalovirus exposure and HLA in healthy donors. The method was immunoSEQ multiplex PCR; TCRdb's version includes in-frame clones alone and lacks a portion of them. The repertoire includes 60,000 to 90,000 clones, 70% to 90% of them detected once, and under 3.5% sits in the top ten. Sequencing was carried out using PBMCs. The receptor set was obtained from a man aged 25-40 years in good health and CMV-seronegative.

V is TRBV5-1 and J is TRBJ2-5, with 9 bases matching TRBD1. CDR1 is SGHRS and CDR2 is YFSETQ in the germline V gene. With V trimmed by 0 bases and J by 2 bases, 5 bases remained unmatched. The CDR3 loop spans 16 amino acids. The CDR3 region has the DNA TGCGCCAGCAGCTTGGGAGGGACAGGGCCTCAAGAGACCCAGTACTTC. This encodes CASSLGGTGPQETQYF.

This clone has only one observation. V gene TRBV5-6 combines with J gene TRBJ2-1; tentatively, D is TRBD2 (6 bases). Germline V gene sequence: CDR1 SGHDT, CDR2 YYEEEE. Trimming cost V 4 bases and J 10 bases, with 9 bases left between them. CDR3 length equals 11 residues. In nucleotides, the CDR3 is TGTGCCAGCAGCCATGGGGGGGAGCAGTTCTTC. This gives the protein CASSHGGEQFF.

The chain has TRBV5-1 and TRBJ2-6, with a weak D call TRBD2 (5 bases). CDR3 length equals 19 residues. Trimming cost V 1 base and J 0 bases, with 17 bases left between them. Looked up from germline, CDR1 is SGHRS and CDR2 is YFSETQ. The DNA for the CDR3 is TGCGCCAGCAGCTTGAAATTCGAGGGTTTATACTCTGGGGCCAACGTCCTGACTTTC. Translating gives CASSLKFEGLYSGANVLTF.

The chain links TRBV29-1 to TRBJ2-5; 9 bases match TRBD2. The CDR3 runs to 17 residues. Trimming cost V 7 bases and J 1 base; bases outside gene matches: 16. Per germline, CDR1 SQVTM and CDR2 ANQGSEA. This CDR3 is CSALGGSGSDVQETQYF. CDR3 sequence (DNA): TGCAGCGCCCTGGGGGGTAGCGGGAGTGACGTCCAAGAGACCCAGTACTTC.

This chain connects TRBV19 to TRBJ1-2; D possibly corresponds to TRBD1 (6 bases). Germline assignment: CDR1 LNHDA and CDR2 SQIVND (reference sequence). Trimming shortened V by 6 bases and J by 6 bases, and 20 bases separated the two germline ends. The CDR3 spans 15 residues. Here the CDR3 DNA reads TGTGCCAGTAGGCGTCTGACAGGCACTCGTGATGGCTACACCTTC. It specifies CASRRLTGTRDGYTF.

The rearrangement links TRBV10-3 to TRBJ1-2; weak D call: TRBD1 (6 bases). Germline values: CDR1 ENHRY, CDR2 SYGVKD. The V gene lost 3 bases and the J gene lost 6 bases, with 11 bases spanning the gap. The CDR3 extends over 13 amino acids. Written as DNA, the CDR3 is TGTGCCATCAGTGACCGGACAGAAAATGGCTACACCTTC. Its protein is CAISDRTENGYTF.